A selection of T cell receptor beta chains follows, all from one sample in a study of T cells in Graves' hyperthyroidism and ophthalmopathy. TCRdb re-derived calls from the multiplex PCR reads in MiXCR, one entry per CDR3 protein. The sample holds 470,000 or so distinct CDR3 sequences, less than 25% seen once. The source material was blood. The receptors come from a man younger than 35 with Graves' hyperthyroidism. Each CDR3 is given with its conserved first and last residue. A D gene is named only where the DNA matches it firmly. A clone size is listed for some rows: how often the clone was seen (once, few, many), or a class if it is expanded.

.,TRBV4-1,.,TRBJ1-1,CASSQASGTLLSDTEAFF,TGCGCCAGCAGCCAAGCGTCAGGGACTCTTCTCTCTGACACTGAAGCTTTCTTT
.,TRBV12-3/TRBV12-4,.,TRBJ1-1,CASSLPISNTEAFF,TGTGCCAGCAGTTTACCAATTTCGAACACTGAAGCTTTCTTT
.,TRBV5-1,many,TRBJ1-1,CASSLGTRAEAFF,TGCGCCAGCAGCTTGGGGACTAGGGCTGAAGCTTTCTTT
.,TRBV3-1,.,TRBJ2-7,CASSPGRGPTYEQYF,TGTGCCAGCAGCCCCGGTAGGGGTCCTACCTACGAGCAGTACTTC
TRBD2,TRBV6-1,few,TRBJ2-7,CASTPTWGGPTYEQYF,TGTGCCAGCACTCCAACATGGGGGGGACCAACATACGAGCAGTACTTC
TRBD2,TRBV7-6,many,TRBJ2-7,CASSLSGAPMEQYF,TGTGCCAGCAGCTTGAGCGGGGCCCCCATGGAGCAGTACTTC
.,TRBV4-2,many,TRBJ2-6,CASSQDVESRIFGANVLTF,TGTGCCAGCAGCCAAGATGTAGAGTCCCGGATCTTTGGGGCCAACGTCCTGACTTTC
.,TRBV2,many,TRBJ1-1,CASSKQRRNTEAFF,TGTGCCAGCAGTAAACAACGCAGGAACACTGAAGCTTTCTTT
.,TRBV29-1,many,TRBJ2-7,CSVEDWEGASYEQYF,TGCAGCGTTGAAGACTGGGAGGGGGCCTCCTACGAGCAGTACTTC
.,TRBV2,many,TRBJ1-3,CASSPGPPSGNTIYF,TGTGCCAGCAGTCCTGGACCGCCCTCTGGAAACACCATATATTTT
TRBD1,TRBV29-1,many,TRBJ1-1,CSVVGQGVDTEAFF,TGCAGCGTTGTTGGACAGGGTGTAGACACTGAAGCTTTCTTT
.,TRBV5-1,many,TRBJ2-7,CASSLDIRDEQYF,TGCGCCAGCAGCTTGGACATCCGGGACGAGCAGTACTTC
.,TRBV3-1,.,TRBJ2-4,CASSQFPQLGIQYF,TGTGCCAGCAGCCAATTTCCCCAATTGGGCATTCAGTACTTC